A selection of T cell receptor beta chains follows, all from one sample in a study of shared clonotypes between healthy human individuals. The assay was immunoSEQ multiplex PCR, and TCRdb's table has in-frame clones only and misses some. The sample lists approximately 1,000,000 clones; approximately 78% were seen once. Specimen: memory CD4+ T cells from PBMCs. These TCRs come from a man younger than 35 in good health. Some clones in this sample may be carry-over from other donors' samples. Both conserved end residues are part of each CDR3. The D gene is left open where the match is weak. Some rows mark clone size as missing; the rest say once, few, many or name a class of expanded clone.

>TRBV5-4|NA|TRBD1|TRBJ1-4
CASSRQGADEKLFF
TGTGCCAGCAGCCGACAGGGGGCAGATGAAAAACTGTTTTTT
>TRBV4-1|NA|TRBD2|TRBJ2-5
CASSHKGREGTQYF
TGCGCCAGCAGCCACAAGGGCAGGGAGGGGACCCAGTACTTC
>TRBV2|once|NA|TRBJ1-5
CASSDWGENQPQHF
TGTGCCAGCAGTGATTGGGGGGAGAATCAGCCCCAGCATTTT
>TRBV7-3|NA|NA|TRBJ2-3
CASSSALGDTDTQYF
TGTGCCAGCAGCTCCGCCCTAGGGGACACAGATACGCAGTATTTT
>TRBV7-9|NA|NA|TRBJ2-5
CASSLGPVVRETQYF
TGTGCCAGCAGCTTGGGCCCCGTAGTTCGAGAGACCCAGTACTTC
>TRBV11-2|NA|NA|TRBJ2-1
CASSLGRGDNEQFF
TGTGCCAGCAGCCTAGGCAGGGGGGACAATGAGCAGTTCTTC
>TRBV19|NA|NA|TRBJ1-1
CASSIVTDSPEGFF
TGTGCCAGTAGTATAGTGACGGACAGCCCGGAGGGTTTCTTT
>TRBV5-7|NA|TRBD2|TRBJ2-5
CASSLGLAVLETQYF
TGTGCCAGCAGCTTGGGACTAGCAGTTCTGGAGACCCAGTACTTC
>TRBV6-4|NA|NA|TRBJ2-3
CASSDTGRRDTQYF
TGTGCCAGCAGTGATACAGGCCGGCGGGATACGCAGTATTTT
>TRBV5-4|many|NA|TRBJ2-2
CASSLTYTGELFF
TGTGCCAGCAGCTTGACCTACACCGGGGAGCTGTTTTTT
>TRBV28|NA|TRBD2|TRBJ2-1
CASSFPPSGRAAGKLNEQFF
TGTGCCAGCAGTTTCCCACCTAGCGGGAGGGCCGCGGGAAAGTTGAATGAGCAGTTCTTC
>TRBV4-3|NA|NA|TRBJ2-5
CASSQKGLLETQYF
TGCGCCAGCAGCCAAAAGGGACTTTTAGAGACCCAGTACTTC
>TRBV15|NA|NA|TRBJ2-3
CATSRDKGGGDTQYF
TGTGCCACCAGCAGAGACAAGGGAGGGGGAGATACGCAGTATTTT
>TRBV27|NA|TRBD2|TRBJ2-3
CASSSSLAATDTQYF
TGTGCCAGCAGTTCGTCCCTAGCGGCTACAGATACGCAGTATTTT
>TRBV11-3|NA|TRBD1|TRBJ2-3
CASSVDRDTDTQYF
TGTGCCAGCAGCGTAGACAGGGACACAGATACGCAGTATTTT
>TRBV5-8|NA|NA|TRBJ2-3
CASSLVVGTDTQYF
TGTGCCAGCAGCTTGGTAGTCGGCACAGATACGCAGTATTTT
>TRBV13|once|NA|TRBJ1-1
CASRGARTEAFF
TGTGCCAGCCGGGGGGCCCGGACTGAAGCTTTCTTT
>TRBV21-1|NA|NA|TRBJ2-2
CASRNLAGKYIGELFF
TGTGCCAGCCGGAACCTAGCGGGAAAGTATATCGGGGAGCTGTTTTTT
>TRBV6-6|few|NA|TRBJ1-2
CASQAAGYGYTF
TGTGCCAGCCAGGCGGCAGGCTATGGCTACACCTTC
>TRBV11-2|few|NA|TRBJ2-1
CASSLVYGGQEQFF
TGTGCCAGCAGCTTAGTATATGGGGGCCAGGAGCAGTTCTTC
>TRBV2|NA|NA|TRBJ1-2
CASTNTGLGYGYTF
TGTGCCAGCACCAATACAGGGTTGGGCTATGGCTACACCTTC
>TRBV6-6|NA|TRBD1|TRBJ1-2
CASSRTGQGGYTF
TGTGCCAGCTCCCGGACAGGCCAGGGGGGCTACACCTTC
>TRBV11-1|NA|NA|TRBJ2-7
CASSFGQLYEQYF
TGTGCCAGCAGCTTTGGTCAACTCTACGAGCAGTACTTC
>TRBV4-3|NA|NA|TRBJ1-5
CASSQDLGGRLQPQHF
TGCGCCAGCAGCCAAGACTTAGGGGGGCGCCTACAGCCCCAGCATTTT
>TRBV11-3|NA|NA|TRBJ2-7
CASSLGENEQYF
TGTGCCAGCAGCCTAGGGGAGAACGAGCAGTACTTC
>TRBV19|few|TRBD1|TRBJ1-1
CASSNQRGREAFF
TGTGCCAGTAGTAACCAGAGGGGGCGTGAAGCTTTCTTT
>TRBV6-6|few|TRBD2|TRBJ2-1
CASSLAGGPKNEQFF
TGTGCCAGCAGTTTGGCGGGAGGGCCAAAAAATGAGCAGTTCTTC
>TRBV5-1|once|NA|TRBJ2-7
CASSVGQPSSYEQYF
TGCGCCAGCAGCGTCGGACAGCCAAGCTCCTACGAGCAGTACTTC
>TRBV11-2|NA|NA|TRBJ2-1
CASSLGGEQFF
TGTGCCAGCAGCCTAGGTGGTGAGCAGTTCTTC
>TRBV28|NA|TRBD1|TRBJ2-3
CASSFSRTGGVDTQYF
TGTGCCAGCAGCTTTTCTAGGACAGGGGGGGTAGATACGCAGTATTTT
>TRBV7-6|NA|TRBD2|TRBJ2-7
CASSDKASGRYEQYF
TGTGCCAGCAGCGACAAAGCTAGCGGCCGCTACGAGCAGTACTTC
>TRBV10-3|NA|TRBD1|TRBJ1-2
CAISEQTGGYGYTF
TGTGCCATCAGTGAGCAGACAGGGGGCTATGGCTACACCTTC
>TRBV11-2|NA|NA|TRBJ1-3
CASSFTGSGNTIYF
TGTGCCAGCAGCTTCACGGGCTCTGGAAACACCATATATTTT
>TRBV28|NA|NA|TRBJ1-5
CASRQPRFYSNQPQHF
TGTGCCAGCAGACAACCCCGTTTCTATAGCAATCAGCCCCAGCATTTT
>TRBV5-4|NA|TRBD2|TRBJ2-3
CASSRGGTDTQYF
TGTGCCAGCAGCCGGGGGGGGACGGATACGCAGTATTTT
>TRBV27|NA|NA|TRBJ2-7
CASSQTRTRYEQYF
TGTGCCAGCAGCCAAACAAGGACCCGCTACGAGCAGTACTTC
>TRBV7-9|NA|TRBD1|TRBJ1-1
CASRSPGGQGSFF
TGTGCCAGCCGATCTCCGGGGGGACAGGGATCTTTCTTT
>TRBV29-1|NA|TRBD1|TRBJ2-3
CSVGTGTDTQYF
TGCAGCGTCGGGACAGGCACAGATACGCAGTATTTT
>TRBV7-3|many|TRBD2|TRBJ2-5
CASSPRASGRWETQYF
TGTGCCAGCAGCCCCCGAGCTAGCGGGAGATGGGAGACCCAGTACTTC
>TRBV30|NA|NA|TRBJ1-3
CAWSVRLAFGNTIYF
TGTGCCTGGAGTGTAAGACTGGCATTTGGAAACACCATATATTTT
>TRBV6-1|few|NA|TRBJ2-2
CASTFGQSGTGELFF
TGTGCCAGCACTTTCGGACAGTCGGGGACCGGGGAGCTGTTTTTT
>TRBV7-9|NA|NA|TRBJ2-5
CASSRAGRLQETQYF
TGTGCCAGCAGCAGGGCGGGAAGACTCCAAGAGACCCAGTACTTC
>TRBV6-5|NA|TRBD2|TRBJ2-7
CASSYSAGGSYEQYF
TGTGCCAGCAGTTACTCAGCGGGAGGGTCATACGAGCAGTACTTC
>TRBV5-1|NA|TRBD1|TRBJ2-7
CASSLEGAPEQYF
TGCGCCAGCAGCTTGGAGGGGGCCCCCGAGCAGTACTTC
>TRBV18|once|NA|TRBJ2-1
CASSPSGSLYNEQFF
TGTGCCAGCTCACCGTCCGGTTCGCTCTACAATGAGCAGTTCTTC
>TRBV5-1|NA|TRBD1|TRBJ2-5
CASSSSPQGAGETQYF
TGCGCCAGCAGCTCGTCTCCACAGGGGGCAGGGGAGACCCAGTACTTC
>TRBV7-2|NA|NA|TRBJ2-3
CASSLAGLSDTQYF
TGTGCCAGCAGCTTGGCGGGACTTTCAGATACGCAGTATTTT
>TRBV19|NA|TRBD2|TRBJ2-1
CASHLAGRYNEQFF
TGTGCCAGTCACCTAGCGGGGAGATACAATGAGCAGTTCTTC
>TRBV30|NA|NA|TRBJ1-5
CAWSAGLLTPGNQPQHF
TGTGCCTGGAGTGCCGGCCTACTCACCCCCGGCAATCAGCCCCAGCATTTT
>TRBV28|NA|NA|TRBJ1-2
CASRAYSNYGYTF
TGTGCCAGCAGGGCGTACAGTAACTATGGCTACACCTTC
>TRBV2|NA|TRBD1|TRBJ1-4
CASSPGQGLEKLFF
TGTGCCAGCAGTCCGGGACAGGGGTTGGAAAAACTGTTTTTT
>TRBV2|NA|NA|TRBJ1-2
CASTPTGSGYGYTF
TGTGCCAGCACCCCAACGGGGTCGGGCTATGGCTACACCTTC
>TRBV27|NA|NA|TRBJ2-1
CASSPRLVKDIGQFF
TGTGCCAGCAGTCCGAGACTAGTCAAGGATATTGGGCAGTTCTTC
>TRBV28|NA|NA|TRBJ1-1
CASSFRVRAEAFF
TGTGCCAGCAGTTTCAGGGTTAGGGCTGAAGCTTTCTTT
>TRBV18|few|TRBD1|TRBJ2-1
CASSPLPGQVGRAGNEQFF
TGTGCCAGCTCACCACTCCCGGGACAGGTGGGACGAGCGGGTAATGAGCAGTTCTTC